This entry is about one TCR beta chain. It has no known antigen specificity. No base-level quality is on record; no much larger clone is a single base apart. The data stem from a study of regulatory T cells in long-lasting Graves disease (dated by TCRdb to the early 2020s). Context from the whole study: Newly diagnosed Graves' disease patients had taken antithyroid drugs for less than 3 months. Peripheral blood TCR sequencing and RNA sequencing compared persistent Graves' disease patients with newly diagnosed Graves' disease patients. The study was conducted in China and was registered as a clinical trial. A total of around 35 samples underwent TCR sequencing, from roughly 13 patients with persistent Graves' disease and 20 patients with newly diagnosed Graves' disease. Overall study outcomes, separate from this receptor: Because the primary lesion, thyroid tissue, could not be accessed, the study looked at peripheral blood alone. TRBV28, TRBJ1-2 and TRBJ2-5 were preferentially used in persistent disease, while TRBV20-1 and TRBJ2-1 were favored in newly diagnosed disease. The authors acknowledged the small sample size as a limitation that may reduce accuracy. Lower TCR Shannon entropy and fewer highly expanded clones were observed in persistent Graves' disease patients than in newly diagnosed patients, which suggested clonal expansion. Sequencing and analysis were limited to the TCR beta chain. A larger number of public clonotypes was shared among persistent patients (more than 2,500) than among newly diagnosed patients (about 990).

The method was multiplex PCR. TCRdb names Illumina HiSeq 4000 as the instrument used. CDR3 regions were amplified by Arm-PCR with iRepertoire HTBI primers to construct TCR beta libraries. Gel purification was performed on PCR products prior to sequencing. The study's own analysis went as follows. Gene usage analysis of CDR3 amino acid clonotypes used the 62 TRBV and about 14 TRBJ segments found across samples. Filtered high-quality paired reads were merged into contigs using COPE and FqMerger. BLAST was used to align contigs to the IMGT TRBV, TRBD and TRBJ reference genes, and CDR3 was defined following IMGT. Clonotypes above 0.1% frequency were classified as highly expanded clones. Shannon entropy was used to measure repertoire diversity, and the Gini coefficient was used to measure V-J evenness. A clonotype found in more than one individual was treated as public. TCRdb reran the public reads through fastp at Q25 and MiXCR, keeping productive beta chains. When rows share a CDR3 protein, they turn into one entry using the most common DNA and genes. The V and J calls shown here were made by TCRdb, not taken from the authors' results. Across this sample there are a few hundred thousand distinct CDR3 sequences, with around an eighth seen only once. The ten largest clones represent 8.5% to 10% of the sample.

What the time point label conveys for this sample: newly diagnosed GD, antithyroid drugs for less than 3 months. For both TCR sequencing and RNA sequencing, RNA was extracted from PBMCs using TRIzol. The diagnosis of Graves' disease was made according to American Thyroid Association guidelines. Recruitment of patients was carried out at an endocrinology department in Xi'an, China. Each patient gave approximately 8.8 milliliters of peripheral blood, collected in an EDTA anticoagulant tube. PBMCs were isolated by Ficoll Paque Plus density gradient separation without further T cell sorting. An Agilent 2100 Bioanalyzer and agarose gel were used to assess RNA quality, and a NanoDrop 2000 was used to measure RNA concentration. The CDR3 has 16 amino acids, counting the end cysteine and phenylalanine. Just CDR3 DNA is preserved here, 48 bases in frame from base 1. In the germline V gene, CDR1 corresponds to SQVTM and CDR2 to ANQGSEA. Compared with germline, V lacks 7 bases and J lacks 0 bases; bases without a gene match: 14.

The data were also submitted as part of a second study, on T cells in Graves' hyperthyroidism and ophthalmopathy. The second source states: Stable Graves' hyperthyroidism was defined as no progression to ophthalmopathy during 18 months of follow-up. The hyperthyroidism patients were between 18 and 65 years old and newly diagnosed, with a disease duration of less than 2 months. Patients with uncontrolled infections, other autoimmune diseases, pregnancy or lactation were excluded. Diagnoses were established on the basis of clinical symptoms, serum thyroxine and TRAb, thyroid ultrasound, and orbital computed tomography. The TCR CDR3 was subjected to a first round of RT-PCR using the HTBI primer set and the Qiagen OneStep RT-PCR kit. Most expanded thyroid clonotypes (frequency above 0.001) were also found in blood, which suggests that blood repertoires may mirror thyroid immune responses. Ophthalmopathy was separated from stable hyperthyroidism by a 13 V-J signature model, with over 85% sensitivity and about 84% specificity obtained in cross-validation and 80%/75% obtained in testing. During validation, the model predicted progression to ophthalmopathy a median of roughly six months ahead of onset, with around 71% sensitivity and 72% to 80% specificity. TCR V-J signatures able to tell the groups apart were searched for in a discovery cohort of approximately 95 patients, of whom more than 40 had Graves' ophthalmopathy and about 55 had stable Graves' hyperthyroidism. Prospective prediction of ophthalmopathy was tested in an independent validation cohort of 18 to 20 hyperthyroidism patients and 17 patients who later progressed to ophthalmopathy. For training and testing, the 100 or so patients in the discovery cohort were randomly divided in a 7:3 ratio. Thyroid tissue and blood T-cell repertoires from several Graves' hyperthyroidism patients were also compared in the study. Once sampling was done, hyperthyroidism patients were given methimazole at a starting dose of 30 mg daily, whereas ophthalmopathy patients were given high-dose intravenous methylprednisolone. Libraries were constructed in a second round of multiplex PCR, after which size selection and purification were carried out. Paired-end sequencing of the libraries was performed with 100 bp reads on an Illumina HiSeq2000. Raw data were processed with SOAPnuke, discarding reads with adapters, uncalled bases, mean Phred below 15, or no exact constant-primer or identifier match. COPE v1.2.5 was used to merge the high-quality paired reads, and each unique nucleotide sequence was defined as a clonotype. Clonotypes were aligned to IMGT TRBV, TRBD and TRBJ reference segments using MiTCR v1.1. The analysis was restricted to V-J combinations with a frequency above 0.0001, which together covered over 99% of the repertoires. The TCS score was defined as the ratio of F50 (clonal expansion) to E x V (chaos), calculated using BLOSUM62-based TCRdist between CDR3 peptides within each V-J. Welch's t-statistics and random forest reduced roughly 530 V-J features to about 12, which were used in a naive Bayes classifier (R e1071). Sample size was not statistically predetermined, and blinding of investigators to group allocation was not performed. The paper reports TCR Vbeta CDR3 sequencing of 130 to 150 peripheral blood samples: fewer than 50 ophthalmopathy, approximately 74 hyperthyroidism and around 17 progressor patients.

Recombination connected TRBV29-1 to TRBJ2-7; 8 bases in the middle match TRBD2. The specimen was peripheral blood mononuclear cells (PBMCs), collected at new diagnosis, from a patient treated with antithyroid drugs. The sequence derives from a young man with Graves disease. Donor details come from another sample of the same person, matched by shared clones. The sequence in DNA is TGCAGCGCGGCTCTCCCTACTAGCGGACTCTCCTACGAGCAGTACTTC. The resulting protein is CSAALPTSGLSYEQYF.